The 28 T cell receptor beta chains presented below share a single source sample, sequenced in a study of shared clonotypes between healthy human individuals (dated by TCRdb to the early 2020s). The protocol used for the library was the immunoSEQ multiplex PCR assay. Held by TCRdb, this immuneACCESS table contains in-frame sequences only and omits some clones. Under half of the omission traces to an unresolved V gene where checked; the cause of the rest is unknown. Here the sample has roughly 2.4 million clones; approximately 96% occur a single time. The ten largest clones capture 0.1% to 0.15% of the sample. Sequenced material: naive CD4+ T cells sorted from blood. Per the publication, the cell subset or site label means: CD45RA+ positively selected. These receptors were taken from a man aged 18 to 29 in good health.

The chain has TRBV5-1 and TRBJ2-1; 7 bases align to TRBD1. The length of the CDR3 is 15 residues. V was pared by 3 bases and J by 4 bases, with 7 bases of the junction left unmatched. Germline CDR1 reads SGHRS; CDR2 reads YFSETQ. CDR3 coding DNA: TGCGCCAGCAGCTCTACTGGGACAGCGTACAATGAGCAGTTCTTC. Translating gives CASSSTGTAYNEQFF.

About this clone itself: Other DNA sequences within the sample encode an identical CDR3. The chain links TRBV7-2 to TRBJ1-5; 8 positions agree with TRBD1. CDR1 SGHTA and CDR2 FQGNSA come from the germline V gene. V lost 5 bases to trimming and J lost 2 bases; unmatched junction nucleotides: 2. The CDR3 sequence is 14 residues long. As DNA, the CDR3 is TGTGCCAGCAGCGAACAGGGGGGCAATCAGCCCCAGCATTTT. Protein product: CASSEQGGNQPQHF.

The gene calls are TRBV27 and TRBJ2-3, with 13 bases matching TRBD2. The germline V gene encodes CDR1 MNHEY and CDR2 SMNVEV (reference sequence). The CDR3 is 15 residues long. After removal of 6 bases from V and 2 bases from J, the junction contained 2 bases not matched to a gene. CDR3 amino acids: CASRGLAGNTDTQYF. As DNA, the CDR3 is TGTGCCAGCAGGGGACTAGCGGGAAACACAGATACGCAGTATTTT.

The CDR3 nucleotides read TGTGCCAGCAGCCCCGTTTTGAGCGGAACCTACGAGCAGTACTTC. Translating it yields CASSPVLSGTYEQYF. The chain employs TRBV4-2 and TRBJ2-7; possibly TRBD2 for D (5 bases). Germline CDR1 reads LGHNA; CDR2 reads YNFKEQ. The CDR3 runs to 15 residues. Trimming pared 4 bases from V and 2 bases from J, leaving 15 bases between.

The V call is TRBV13, the J call TRBJ2-7, with 11 bases lining up with TRBD2. Germline V gene data show CDR1 as PRHDT and CDR2 as FYEKMQ (reference sequence). The V gene end was trimmed by 0 bases and the J gene end by 4 bases; junction bases not matched to a gene: 5. The CDR3 extends over 16 amino acids. CDR3 amino acids: CASSLGGTSGRYEQYF. Here the CDR3 DNA reads TGTGCCAGCAGCTTAGGCGGGACTAGCGGAAGATACGAGCAGTACTTC. The full variable domain, rest sourced from reference TRBV13 and TRBJ2-7, is AAGVIQSPRHLIKEKRETATLKCYPIPRHDTVYWYQQGPGQDPQFLISFYEKMQSDKGSIPDRFSAQQFSDYHSELNMSSLELGDSALYFCASSLGGTSGRYEQYFGPGTRLTVT.

The chain joins TRBV7-2 to TRBJ2-5; 7 nucleotides align to TRBD1. J was trimmed by 3 bases and V by 4 bases; bases with no gene match: 8. CDR1 is SGHTA, CDR2 FQGNSA, per germline. This CDR3 comprises 15 residues. This CDR3 reads CASSSGGRAEETQYF. The CDR3 nucleotides read TGTGCCAGCAGCTCAGGGGGTCGAGCCGAAGAGACCCAGTACTTC.

The chain carries TRBV6-1 and TRBJ2-5; the D gene could be TRBD1 or TRBD2 (5 bases each). Germline V gene sequence: CDR1 MNHNS, CDR2 SASEGT. V gave up 3 bases and J gave up 2 bases, with 19 bases separating them. The CDR3 runs to 17 residues. CDR3: CASSEGRRNSIQETQYF. The CDR3 DNA reads as TGTGCCAGCAGTGAGGGGCGGAGGAATTCAATTCAAGAGACCCAGTACTTC.

This chain joins TRBV19 and TRBJ2-7; the match to TRBD2 covers 8 bases. The CDR3 has 15 amino acids. Germline loops: CDR1 LNHDA, CDR2 SQIVND (reference sequence). Trimming cost V 6 bases and J 0 bases; bases outside gene matches: 7. CDR3 sequence (DNA): TGTGCCAGTAGACCTAGCGGGTCCTACTCCTACGAGCAGTACTTC. Translation: CASRPSGSYSYEQYF.

CDR3 nucleotide sequence: TGTGCCAGCAGTGAAGCAGGCGGGGGGGTGAGCACAGATACGCAGTATTTT. Protein: CASSEAGGGVSTDTQYF. This rearrangement joins TRBV6-1 to TRBJ2-3, with 9 bases matching TRBD2. The CDR3 consists of 17 residues. With V trimmed by 0 bases and J by 0 bases, 4 bases remained unmatched. The germline V gene has CDR1 MNHNS and CDR2 SASEGT.

This clone was seen only a few times. The J gene is TRBJ1-1, the V gene TRBV6-5; maybe TRBD1 (6 bases). Germline CDR1 MNHEY, CDR2 SVGAGI. V shed 4 bases and J shed 8 bases, with 11 bases lying between them. This CDR3 contains 12 residues. The CDR3 nucleotides read TGTGCCAGCAGTTTCGGGACACACGAAGCTTTCTTT. The encoded protein is CASSFGTHEAFF.

The chain recombines TRBV7-2 with TRBJ2-1; 9 positions agree with TRBD2. Germline CDR1 is SGHTA and CDR2 is FQGNSA. With 3 bases clipped from V and 9 bases from J, the junction kept 9 bases outside the gene matches. CDR3 length: 15 amino acids. DNA of the CDR3: TGTGCCAGCAGCTTTTGGCTAGCGGGATCGGGTGAGCAGTTCTTC. Translated: CASSFWLAGSGEQFF.

The rearrangement uses TRBV9 and TRBJ2-5; 7 bases fit TRBD2. Germline assignment: CDR1 SGDLS and CDR2 YYNGEE. This CDR3 is 14 amino acids long. V lost 2 bases, J lost 5 bases, and 6 bases stayed unmatched. CDR3 amino acids: CASSVSTSTETQYF. CDR3 coding DNA: TGTGCCAGCAGCGTCTCGACTAGCACGGAGACCCAGTACTTC.

V gene TRBV7-2 combines with J gene TRBJ2-3, with TRBD2 matching over 7 bases. V gave up 3 bases and J gave up 6 bases; unmatched junction bases: 9. The CDR3 is 15 amino acids. Germline CDR1 SGHTA, CDR2 FQGNSA. The DNA of the CDR3 is TGTGCCAGCAGCTTTAACGGGAGGACCTGGGATACGCAGTATTTT. This translates into CASSFNGRTWDTQYF.

The V call is TRBV5-1, the J call TRBJ1-4; 8 nucleotides align to TRBD1. V shed 3 bases, J shed 3 bases, and the junction held 4 bases outside the gene matches. CDR1 is SGHRS and CDR2 is YFSETQ in the germline V gene. The CDR3 is 15 amino acids. The CDR3 nucleotides are TGCGCCAGCAGCTCGCAGGGGGCCGCTAATGAAAAACTGTTTTTT. It encodes CASSSQGAANEKLFF.

The V and J genes are TRBV10-3 and TRBJ2-6; D may be TRBD1 (6 bases). The germline V and J ends were trimmed by 4 bases and 4 bases, with 14 bases remaining between them. This CDR3 spans 16 amino acids. Looked up from germline, CDR1 is ENHRY and CDR2 is SYGVKD. The DNA of the CDR3 is TGTGCCATCAGTGGTCCACAGGGTTCAGGGGCCAACGTCCTGACTTTC. Encoded protein: CAISGPQGSGANVLTF.

This chain links TRBV10-1 with TRBJ2-5, with 9 bases lining up with TRBD1. This CDR3 is built from 13 residues. The germline V gene has CDR1 WNHNN and CDR2 SYGVQD (reference sequence). V lost 4 bases to trimming and J lost 4 bases; unmatched junction nucleotides: 1. CDR3 sequence reads: CASSGQGGETQYF. The CDR3 DNA reads as TGCGCCAGCAGTGGACAGGGGGGAGAGACCCAGTACTTC.

This clone was recorded a few times. The chain is built from TRBV19 and TRBJ1-2; no clear D. Germline values: CDR1 LNHDA, CDR2 SQIVND (reference sequence). V lost 4 bases and J lost 2, with 14 bases in between. CDR3 length equals 15 residues. CDR3 DNA sequence: TGTGCCAGTAGTACCTTAATTACCAGGAACTATGGCTACACCTTC. Its protein product is CASSTLITRNYGYTF. Filled out from reference TRBV19 and TRBJ1-2, the complete variable domain reads DGGITQSPKYLFRKEGQNVTLSCEQNLNHDAMYWYRQDPGQGLRLIYYSQIVNDFQKGDIAEGYSVSREKKESFPLTVTSAQKNPTAFYLCASSTLITRNYGYTFGSGTRLTVV.

This clone was recorded once. This chain uses TRBV20-1 with TRBJ1-1; D gene unclear. The CDR3 extends over 9 amino acids. Per germline, CDR1 DFQATT and CDR2 SNEGSKA (reference sequence). V was shortened by 6 bases and J by 10 bases, with 9 bases between the two germline ends. DNA for the CDR3: TGCAGTGCCGGTGGTGTAGCTTTCTTT. As protein: CSAGGVAFF.

The chain combines TRBV30 with TRBJ2-7, with 10 bases fitting TRBD2. V trimming: 1 base; J trimming: 3 bases; junction bases outside the gene matches: 12. Germline CDR1 and CDR2: GTSNPN and SVGIG (reference sequence). The CDR3 extends over 17 amino acids. CDR3 DNA sequence: TGTGCCTGGAGTGGGCAGAGGACTAGCGGAGTTCTCTACGAGCAGTACTTC. This gives the protein CAWSGQRTSGVLYEQYF.

The V gene is TRBV18, the J gene TRBJ2-2; D gene ambiguous. CDR1 KGHSH and CDR2 LQKENI come from the germline V gene. This CDR3 region has 15 residues. Trimming stripped 3 bases from V and 4 bases from J, with 12 bases between. The CDR3 DNA reads TGTGCCAGCTCACCTTATGTGGATAGCACCGGGGAGCTGTTTTTT. It is translated as CASSPYVDSTGELFF. Full variable domain (remainder filled in from reference TRBV18 and TRBJ2-2): NAGVMQNPRHLVRRRGQEARLRCSPMKGHSHVYWYRQLPEEGLKFMVYLQKENIIDESGMPKERFSAEFPKEGPSILRIQQVVRGDSAAYFCASSPYVDSTGELFFGEGSRLTVL.

This chain links TRBV7-9 with TRBJ2-5; tentative D call: TRBD2 (5 bases). This CDR3 spans 14 amino acids. Between the trimmed V and J ends, which lost 6 bases and 5 bases, there was a span of 16 bases. Germline lookup yields CDR1 SEHNR and CDR2 FQNEAQ (reference sequence). This CDR3 is CASRQAGETETQYF. CDR3 DNA: TGTGCCAGCAGACAAGCCGGGGAGACGGAGACCCAGTACTTC. The complete variable domain, with remaining parts taken from reference TRBV7-9 and TRBJ2-5, reads DTGVSQNPRHKITKRGQNVTFRCDPISEHNRLYWYRQTLGQGPEFLTYFQNEAQLEKSRLLSDRFSAERPKGSFSTLEIQRTEQGDSAMYLCASRQAGETETQYFGPGTRLLVL.

The CDR3 region is CASSRSAGYGYTF. CDR3 in DNA: TGTGCCAGCAGTCGGTCAGCCGGATATGGCTACACCTTC. V usage is TRBV28 and J usage is TRBJ1-2; D remains unclear. The CDR3 is 13 amino acids. CDR1 and CDR2 (germline): MDHEN, SYDVKM. Trimming stripped 5 bases from V and 5 bases from J, with 12 bases between.

The chain uses TRBV7-2 and TRBJ1-5, with D possibly being TRBD1 (5 bases). CDR1 and CDR2 from the germline V gene are SGHTA and FQGNSA. The CDR3 sequence is 14 residues long. Between the trimmed V and J ends, which lost 2 bases and 7 bases, there was a span of 12 bases. The CDR3 is CASSLMDTLQPQHF. CDR3 sequence (DNA): TGTGCCAGCAGCTTAATGGACACCCTCCAGCCCCAGCATTTT.

The CDR3 spells CASSAPRSALGGNTIYF. CDR3 coding DNA: TGTGCCAGCAGCGCCCCGCGTTCGGCACTGGGTGGAAACACCATATATTTT. This chain uses TRBV7-3 with TRBJ1-3, with D hard to call. V was clipped by 5 bases and J by 3 bases, with 20 bases between them. The CDR3 runs 17 residues. Germline CDR1 SGHTA, CDR2 FQGTGA.

Notes on this clone: Other DNA sequences in the same sample also yield this CDR3. This chain uses TRBV7-3 with TRBJ1-1; unclear D gene. With 1 base removed from V and 5 bases from J, the gap between germline ends came to 8 bases. CDR3 size: 13 residues. Per germline, CDR1 SGHTA and CDR2 FQGTGA. CDR3 sequence reads: CASSLNGNTEAFF. CDR3 nucleotides: TGTGCCAGCAGCTTAAATGGCAATACTGAAGCTTTCTTT.

The genes are TRBV5-6 and TRBJ2-7, with D tentatively TRBD1 (5 bases). The CDR3 runs 14 residues. Deletions cut 1 base from V and 5 bases from J, with 13 bases between. Germline values: CDR1 SGHDT, CDR2 YYEEEE. In nucleotides, the CDR3 is TGTGCCAGCAGCTTGAGCCAGGGTAGGAACGAGCAGTACTTC. Amino acids: CASSLSQGRNEQYF.

The rearrangement joins TRBV28 to TRBJ1-4, with D maybe TRBD1 (5 bases). Trimming took off 2 bases at V and 2 bases at J, with 12 bases between the two ends. The CDR3 covers 16 residues. CDR1 is MDHEN and CDR2 is SYDVKM in the germline V gene. This CDR3 is CASSLGGVPTNEKLFF. CDR3 in DNA: TGTGCCAGCAGTTTAGGGGGAGTCCCGACTAATGAAAAACTGTTTTTT.

The chain recombines TRBV5-5 with TRBJ1-6; 9 bases map to TRBD1. CDR3 size: 16 residues. V gave up 3 bases and J gave up 6 bases; unmatched junction bases: 7. Per the germline V gene, CDR1 is SGHKS and CDR2 is YYEKEE (reference sequence). The CDR3 sequence is CASSSMTGGSNSPLHF. Here the CDR3 DNA reads TGTGCCAGCAGCTCGATGACAGGGGGAAGTAATTCACCCCTCCACTTT.